The clone carrying this T cell receptor beta chain has a count of ten or more. These data originate in a study of CD8 T cells in ankylosing spondylitis. TCRdb reanalysed the 5' RACE reads using MiXCR and keeps one entry per CDR3 protein. The table includes about 320,000 distinct CDR3 sequences, around 10% detected once. Per germline, CDR1 MGHRA and CDR2 YSYEKL. Trimming removed 4 bases from V and 4 bases from J, with 17 bases in between. The CDR3 runs to 16 residues. The chain is built from TRBV4-1 and TRBJ1-3; D possibly corresponds to TRBD1 (5 bases). Sequenced sample: blood, either unsorted or a sorted T cell fraction (not recorded which). This receptor was identified in a female donor with ankylosing spondylitis or in good health (not recorded which). CDR3 coding DNA: TGCGCCAGCAGCCTCTCCAGTGAGGGGCTCGGAAACACCATATATTTT. It translates to CASSLSSEGLGNTIYF.